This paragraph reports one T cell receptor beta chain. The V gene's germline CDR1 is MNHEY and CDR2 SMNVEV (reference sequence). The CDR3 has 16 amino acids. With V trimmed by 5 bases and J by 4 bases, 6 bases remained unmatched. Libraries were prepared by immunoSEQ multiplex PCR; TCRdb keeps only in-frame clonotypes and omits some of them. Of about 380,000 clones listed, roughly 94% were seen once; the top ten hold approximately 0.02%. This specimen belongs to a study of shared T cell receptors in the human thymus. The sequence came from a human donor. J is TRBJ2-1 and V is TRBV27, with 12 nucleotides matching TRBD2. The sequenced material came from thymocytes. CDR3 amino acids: CASSPMTSGRYNEQFF. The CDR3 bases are TGTGCCAGCAGTCCGATGACTAGCGGGAGATACAATGAGCAGTTCTTC.